The present entry profiles one T cell receptor beta chain with its context. The antigen is not known. Trimming at V came to 0 bases and at J to 6 bases, leaving 7 bases not matched to a gene. Germline values: CDR1 KGHSH, CDR2 LQKENI. There are 16 residues in the CDR3. This entry is derived from a study of T cell responses to AZD1222 COVID-19 vaccine. The repertoire was sequenced with immunoSEQ multiplex PCR; TCRdb's copy has only in-frame clones and lacks some. This table holds around 110,000 clones, roughly 90% found once. The study, taken as a whole, reports: Vaccine-related CD4 TCRs covered spike, predominating at 160-218 and 743-854.

The TCR was taken from an adult in good health. The sample here was peripheral blood, taken on day 0 of AZD1222 vaccination. The genes are TRBV18 and TRBJ1-5, with 8 bases lining up with TRBD1. The CDR3 region is CASSPPDRVSTQPQHF. The CDR3 region has the DNA TGTGCCAGCTCACCACCGGACAGGGTTTCGACTCAGCCCCAGCATTTT.